This T cell receptor (beta chain) was recovered during a study of blood T cell repertoires in COVID-19. Study at large: COVID-19 samples from acute and convalescent phases originated in the United States, Italy and Spain.

Per germline, CDR1 MNHEY and CDR2 SVGAGI. Unmatched junction bases numbered 4, after V lost 4 bases and J lost 8 bases. This CDR3 comprises 12 residues. This clone was seen only once. Per the original methods: Reference gene primer amplification in the assay estimated nucleated cell counts. TCRdb keeps only in-frame clones here, not all; method: immunoSEQ multiplex PCR. That table is the source of V, J and clone size, and D and trimming were worked out from the DNA. The data contain hundreds of thousands of clones, roughly nine tenths of them singletons. The sample consisted of peripheral blood. The receptor was derived from a middle-aged man with acute or convalescent COVID-19. The gene calls are TRBV6-5 and TRBJ1-2; 7 bases are a match to TRBD1. The chain's CDR3 is CASSSTGSGYTF. The CDR3 DNA reads TGTGCCAGCAGTTCGACAGGGAGCGGCTACACCTTC.